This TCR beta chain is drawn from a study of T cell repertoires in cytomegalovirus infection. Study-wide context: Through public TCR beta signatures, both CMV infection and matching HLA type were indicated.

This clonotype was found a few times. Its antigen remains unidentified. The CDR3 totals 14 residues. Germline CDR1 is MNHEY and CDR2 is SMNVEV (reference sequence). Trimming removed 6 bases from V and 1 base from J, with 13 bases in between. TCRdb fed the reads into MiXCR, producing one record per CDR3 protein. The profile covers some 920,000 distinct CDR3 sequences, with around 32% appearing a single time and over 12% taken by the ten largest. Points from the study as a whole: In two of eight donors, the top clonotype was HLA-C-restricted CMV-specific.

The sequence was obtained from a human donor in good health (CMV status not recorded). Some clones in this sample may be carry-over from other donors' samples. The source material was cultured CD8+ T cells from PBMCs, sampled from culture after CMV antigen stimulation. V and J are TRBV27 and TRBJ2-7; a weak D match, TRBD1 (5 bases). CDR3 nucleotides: TGTGCCAGCAGGGACACAAGTTGGTCCTACGAGCAGTACGTC. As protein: CASRDTSWSYEQYV.